The clone carrying this TCR beta chain was counted a single time. Its antigen remains unidentified. This sample is drawn from a study of cytomegalovirus exposure and HLA in healthy donors. The length of the CDR3 is 14 residues. Deletions cut 3 bases from V and 4 bases from J, with 13 bases between. Per germline, CDR1 LGHNA and CDR2 YNFKEQ. General study points: Exclusion as indistinguishable affected some V segments, including TRBV6-2 and TRBV6-3. Productive rates of about 87% or about 30% were seen for most TCR beta V segments in an earlier analysis. Rare sequences made up most TCRs, while some public TCRs were found in many donors.

PCR involved 60 Vbeta and 13 Jbeta primers. TCRdb's copy holds only in-frame clones and misses some; the assay was immunoSEQ multiplex PCR. The data contain around 85,000 clones, just under 80% of them singletons. The sequencing sample was made of PBMCs. This sequence was found in a man aged 25 to 45 in good health and CMV-seronegative. V usage is TRBV4-2 and J usage is TRBJ2-7; possible D gene TRBD2, 5 bases. This chain's CDR3 is CASSQLASRYEQYF. CDR3 coding DNA: TGTGCCAGCAGCCAGCTGGCTAGCCGGTACGAGCAGTACTTC.